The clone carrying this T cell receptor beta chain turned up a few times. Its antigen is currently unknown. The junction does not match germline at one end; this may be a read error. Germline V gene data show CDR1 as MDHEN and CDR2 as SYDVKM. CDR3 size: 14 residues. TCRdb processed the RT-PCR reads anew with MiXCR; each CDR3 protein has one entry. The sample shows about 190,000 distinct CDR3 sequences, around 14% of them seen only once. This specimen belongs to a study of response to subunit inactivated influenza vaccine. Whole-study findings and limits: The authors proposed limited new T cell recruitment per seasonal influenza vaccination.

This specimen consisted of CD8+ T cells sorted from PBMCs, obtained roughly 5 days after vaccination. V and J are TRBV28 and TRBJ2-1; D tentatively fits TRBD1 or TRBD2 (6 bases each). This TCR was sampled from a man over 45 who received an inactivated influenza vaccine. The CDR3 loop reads CASRISTSRQAGDF. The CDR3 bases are TGTGCCAGCAGGATCTCCACTAGCAGGCAGGCAGGGGACTTC.